One and the same sample provided the 30 T cell receptor beta chains below, sequenced in a study of T-cell reconstitution after alpha-beta-depleted transplantation in children. Unique molecular identifiers were incorporated when the TCRbeta library was constructed. TCRdb processed the PCR reads anew with MiXCR; each CDR3 protein has one entry. Here the sample spans under 250,000 distinct CDR3 sequences, 17% being singletons. Sequencing was performed on PBMCs, mostly from graft donor cells, taken 360 days after TCRalphabeta/CD19-depleted stem cell transplant. Receptors originate from a male patient under 10 years old who had a stem cell transplant for acute lymphoblastic leukemia, so the T cells may come from the graft donor.

The chain links TRBV25-1 to TRBJ1-1; D is ambiguous. The CDR3 contains 14 residues. Germline loops: CDR1 MGHDK, CDR2 SYGVNS. The germline V and J ends were trimmed by 3 bases and 7 bases, with 15 bases remaining between them. This CDR3 is CASSDAGLPVEAFF. The CDR3 DNA is TGTGCCAGCAGTGATGCAGGCCTTCCTGTTGAAGCTTTCTTT.

This clonotype has only a few counts. The chain links TRBV7-3 to TRBJ2-3; a possible D gene is TRBD1 (6 bases). Per germline, CDR1 SGHTA and CDR2 FQGTGA. The length of the CDR3 is 15 residues. With 5 bases removed from V and 2 bases from J, the gap between germline ends came to 14 bases. The DNA for the CDR3 is TGTGCCAGCAGCAATGGACAGAAGGACACAGATACGCAGTATTTT. Its protein product is CASSNGQKDTDTQYF. The full variable domain, its missing parts supplied by reference TRBV7-3 and TRBJ2-3, is GAGVSQTPSNKVTEKGKYVELRCDPISGHTALYWYRQSLGQGPEFLIYFQGTGAADDSGLPNDRFFAVRPEGSVSTLKIQRTERGDSAVYLCASSNGQKDTDTQYFGPGTRLTVL.

Many counts were recorded for this clonotype. V and J are TRBV10-1 and TRBJ2-7, with D unresolved. The V and J ends lost 8 bases and 0 bases respectively, with 20 bases between them. The CDR3 consists of 16 residues. Germline values: CDR1 WNHNN, CDR2 SYGVQD (reference sequence). The CDR3 DNA reads TGCGCCAGCCGACTCGGGCTGGAATTAAGCTCCTACGAGCAGTACTTC. This codes for CASRLGLELSSYEQYF.

This rearrangement joins TRBV25-1 to TRBJ2-7, with a tentative D call TRBD1 (5 bases). V was shortened by 6 bases and J by 4 bases, with 13 bases between the two germline ends. Germline-derived CDR1 and CDR2 are MGHDK and SYGVNS. The CDR3 length is 13 residues. CDR3 in DNA: TGTGCCAGCAGAGGGGTTGGGTCATACGAGCAGTACTTC. Protein: CASRGVGSYEQYF.

In this sample, this clonotype turned up many times. This chain connects TRBV7-9 to TRBJ2-7; possibly TRBD1 for D (7 bases). V was pared by 2 bases and J by 7 bases, with 12 bases between. Germline V gene lookup returns CDR1 SEHNR and CDR2 FQNEAQ (reference sequence). The CDR3 runs to 13 residues. The CDR3 DNA reads as TGTGCCAGCAGCTTAAGCAGGGGGAGGGAGCAGTACTTC. Its protein is CASSLSRGREQYF.

This clonotype appeared a few times. The chain has TRBV7-2 and TRBJ2-7; possible D gene TRBD1, 5 bases. CDR1 is SGHTA, CDR2 FQGNSA, per germline. V lost 10 bases, J lost 7 bases, and 17 bases lay in between. The CDR3 contains 12 residues. The CDR3 spells CAIQNTAGEQYF. DNA of the CDR3: TGTGCCATCCAGAACACGGCAGGGGAGCAGTACTTC.

This chain connects TRBV5-1 to TRBJ1-3, with D hard to call. The CDR3 is 13 residues long. The V end was cut by 4 bases, the J end by 4 bases, with 9 bases between. Germline-derived CDR1 and CDR2 are SGHRS and YFSETQ. CDR3 sequence reads: CASSPDGGNTIYF. The CDR3 bases are TGCGCCAGCAGCCCCGATGGCGGAAACACCATATATTTT.

The chain has TRBV7-2 and TRBJ2-1; either TRBD1 or TRBD2 may fit D (5 bases each). V lost 6 bases to trimming and J lost 0 bases, with 12 bases between them. CDR1 is SGHTA and CDR2 is FQGNSA in the germline V gene. The CDR3 totals 15 residues. The CDR3 DNA reads TGTGCCAGCAGAGAAGGGACCCCCTCCTACAATGAGCAGTTCTTC. This translates into CASREGTPSYNEQFF.

This clonotype was counted a few times. The chain couples TRBV12-3 or TRBV12-4 to TRBJ2-3; D remains unclear. This CDR3 region has 14 residues. Trimming removed 4 bases at V and 6 bases at J, with 14 bases between. The CDR3 region is CASSSASRVDTQYF. CDR3 in DNA: TGTGCCAGCAGTTCGGCGTCCCGCGTGGATACGCAGTATTTT.

The CDR3 is CASSQESGQGHGYTF. CDR3 nucleotides: TGTGCCAGCAGCCAAGAATCGGGACAGGGGCATGGCTACACCTTC. The gene calls are TRBV4-2 and TRBJ1-2; 10 bases are a match to TRBD1. The CDR3 has 15 amino acids. With 0 bases clipped from V and 6 bases from J, the junction kept 4 bases outside the gene matches. CDR1 and CDR2 (germline): LGHNA, YNFKEQ.

This clonotype was detected only once. CDR3 DNA: TGTGCAGCGGGATACGAGCAGTACTTC. Translated, it gives CAAGYEQYF. V usage is TRBV19 and J usage is TRBJ2-7, with TRBD2 identical over 7 bases. Germline CDR1 reads LNHDA; CDR2 reads SQIVND (reference sequence). The CDR3 extends over 9 amino acids.

The J gene is TRBJ2-1, the V gene TRBV7-6, with 7 bases aligning to TRBD1. The CDR3 runs 16 residues. From germline, CDR1 is SGHVS and CDR2 FNYEAQ. Trimming removed 1 base from V and 0 bases from J; junction bases left unmatched: 3. CDR3: CASSLDRGSSYNEQFF. The CDR3 coding sequence is TGTGCCAGCAGCTTAGACAGGGGTAGCTCCTACAATGAGCAGTTCTTC.

The rearrangement links TRBV5-1 to TRBJ2-3, with D possibly TRBD1 on 6 matching bases. The CDR3 is 14 residues long. CDR1 and CDR2 (germline): SGHRS, YFSETQ. V lost 0 bases, J lost 3 bases, and 8 bases lay in between. CDR3: CASSLAQGTDTQYF. The CDR3 DNA is TGCGCCAGCAGCTTGGCCCAGGGGACAGATACGCAGTATTTT.

The V and J genes are TRBV5-4 and TRBJ2-1; 7 bases are shared with TRBD2. This CDR3 is 15 amino acids long. Germline V lookup: CDR1 SGHNT, CDR2 YYREEE (reference sequence). The V and J ends lost 4 bases and 7 bases, in that order; junction bases with no gene match: 11. CDR3 amino acids: CASSIMVHGRNEQFF. In nucleotides, the CDR3 is TGTGCCAGCAGCATCATGGTCCACGGGAGGAATGAGCAGTTCTTC.

This clonotype was found a few times. The rearrangement uses TRBV5-5 and TRBJ1-6; D remains ambiguous. V dropped 5 bases and J dropped 0 bases, with 12 bases sitting between them. This CDR3 is built from 16 residues. Per the germline V gene, CDR1 is SGHKS and CDR2 is YYEKEE (reference sequence). The CDR3 nucleotides read TGTGCCAGCAGTATGAAGGGCAGCTCCTATAATTCACCCCTCCACTTT. It encodes CASSMKGSSYNSPLHF.

This clonotype was observed a few times. The chain carries TRBV27 and TRBJ2-3; 11 positions match TRBD2. The germline CDR1 and CDR2 sequences are MNHEY and SMNVEV (reference sequence). The CDR3 has 15 residues. J lost 3 bases, V lost 5 bases, and 4 bases had no gene match. The CDR3 sequence: CASSPPSGRTDTQYF. The CDR3 bases are TGTGCCAGCAGTCCACCTAGCGGGAGGACAGATACGCAGTATTTT.

This clonotype came up a few times. This sequence joins TRBV29-1 and TRBJ2-7; D is perhaps TRBD2 (6 bases). Trimming took 6 bases from V and 3 from J, leaving 9 bases between them. This CDR3 has 11 amino acids. Germline V gene data show CDR1 as SQVTM and CDR2 as ANQGSEA. This CDR3 is CSVTGGYEQYF. The DNA of the CDR3 is TGCAGCGTGACCGGGGGCTACGAGCAGTACTTC.

The chain links TRBV20-1 to TRBJ1-5; maybe TRBD1 (5 bases). The V end was cut by 3 bases, the J end by 0 bases, with 9 bases between. CDR1 is DFQATT and CDR2 is SNEGSKA in the germline V gene (reference sequence). CDR3 size: 14 residues. CDR3 coding DNA: TGCAGTGCTAGTATAGGGGTTAGCAATCAGCCCCAGCATTTT. Its protein is CSASIGVSNQPQHF.

The V and J genes are TRBV12-3 or TRBV12-4 and TRBJ2-1, with 10 bases identical to TRBD2. The CDR3 consists of 15 residues. V dropped 6 bases and J dropped 2; count of bases not matched to a gene: 4. CDR3 coding DNA: TGTGCCAGCAGACTAGCGGGGACCGCCTACAATGAGCAGTTCTTC. This encodes CASRLAGTAYNEQFF.

This chain links TRBV3-1 with TRBJ2-5; D is ambiguous. The CDR3 spans 13 residues. In germline, CDR1 is LGHDT, CDR2 YNNKEL (reference sequence). Trimming stripped 1 base from V and 5 bases from J, with 8 bases between. CDR3 region: CASSQVLGETQYF. The CDR3 coding sequence is TGTGCCAGCAGCCAAGTGCTAGGGGAGACCCAGTACTTC.

This clonotype was seen a handful of times. V is TRBV19 and J is TRBJ1-1; D is undetermined. Germline V lookup: CDR1 LNHDA, CDR2 SQIVND (reference sequence). CDR3 length equals 14 residues. V was cut by 5 bases and J by 4 bases, with 14 bases left in between. The DNA for the CDR3 is TGTGCCAGTAGTCGAAGGGTTGCGATCACTGAAGCTTTCTTT. It specifies CASSRRVAITEAFF.

This clonotype was observed a few times. V gene TRBV29-1 combines with J gene TRBJ1-5, with a weak D call TRBD1 (6 bases). The V and J ends lost 7 bases and 3 bases respectively, with 10 bases between them. This CDR3 is built from 12 residues. Germline V gene data show CDR1 as SQVTM and CDR2 as ANQGSEA. The DNA of the CDR3 is TGCAGCGCCCGGGACAACAATCAGCCCCAGCATTTT. Translating gives CSARDNNQPQHF.

This chain joins TRBV9 and TRBJ2-3; D not resolved. Germline lookup yields CDR1 SGDLS and CDR2 YYNGEE. This CDR3 contains 15 residues. V lost 0 bases and J lost 2, with 10 bases in between. This chain's CDR3 is CASSVAGPSTDTQYF. In DNA form, the CDR3 reads TGTGCCAGCAGCGTAGCGGGCCCTTCCACAGATACGCAGTATTTT.

The V and J genes are TRBV25-1 and TRBJ1-5, with 9 bases lining up with TRBD1. CDR3 length: 15 residues. Looked up from germline, CDR1 is MGHDK and CDR2 is SYGVNS. V shed 3 bases and J 3 bases; nucleotides not matched to a gene: 3. The CDR3 sequence: CASSEDRGFNQPQHF. In DNA form, the CDR3 reads TGTGCCAGCAGTGAGGACAGGGGATTCAATCAGCCCCAGCATTTT.

The V call is TRBV12-3 or TRBV12-4, the J call TRBJ2-7; D call uncertain. The CDR3 extends over 12 amino acids. The germline V and J ends were trimmed by 4 bases and 5 bases, with 9 bases remaining between them. The CDR3 loop is CASSWERNEQYF. CDR3 in DNA: TGTGCCAGCAGTTGGGAAAGAAACGAGCAGTACTTC.

J is TRBJ2-2 and V is TRBV6-5; D is unresolved. Germline V gene sequence: CDR1 MNHEY, CDR2 SVGAGI. The length of the CDR3 is 13 residues. V lost 0 bases and J lost 8, with 7 bases in between. The CDR3 protein is CASSYSSIGELFF. The CDR3, as DNA: TGTGCCAGCAGTTACTCGAGTATAGGGGAGCTGTTTTTT.

This clonotype was counted between two and nine times. The gene calls are TRBV7-9 and TRBJ2-1, with D uncertain. Germline V gene data show CDR1 as SEHNR and CDR2 as FQNEAQ (reference sequence). The V end was cut by 5 bases, the J end by 2 bases, with 16 bases between. The CDR3 length is 16 residues. This CDR3 reads CASSPLGPTAYNEQFF. In DNA, the CDR3 is TGTGCCAGCAGCCCATTGGGCCCAACGGCCTACAATGAGCAGTTCTTC.

The V gene is TRBV12-3 or TRBV12-4, the J gene TRBJ2-2, with a possible D match to TRBD1 (6 bases). V lost 6 bases, J lost 5 bases, and 16 bases lay in between. This CDR3 contains 15 residues. Here the CDR3 DNA reads TGTGCCAGCAGATTGGGGGCCTACCGAACCGGGGAGCTGTTTTTT. Residues: CASRLGAYRTGELFF.

This clonotype was counted ten times or more. For the CDR3, the DNA is TGTGCCAGCAGTTACTACAGCTGGGGCTACACCTTC. This translates into CASSYYSWGYTF. V gene TRBV28 combines with J gene TRBJ1-2; unclear D gene. The germline V gene encodes CDR1 MDHEN and CDR2 SYDVKM. This CDR3 has 12 amino acids. V shed 4 bases and J shed 8 bases, with 11 bases lying between them.

This chain connects TRBV20-1 to TRBJ1-4; D call uncertain. Germline V CDR1 and CDR2: DFQATT, SNEGSKA (reference sequence). Trimming took off 0 bases at V and 2 bases at J, with 4 bases between the two ends. This CDR3 contains 13 residues. CDR3 amino acids: CSARDGTNEKLFF. As DNA, the CDR3 is TGCAGTGCTAGAGATGGGACTAATGAAAAACTGTTTTTT.